One and the same sample provided the 16 T cell receptor beta chains below, sequenced in a study of T-cell reconstitution after alpha-beta-depleted transplantation in children. The TCRbeta library was prepared with unique molecular identifiers. One entry per CDR3 protein, called by TCRdb with MiXCR from the PCR reads. The profile covers roughly 200,000 distinct CDR3 sequences, with roughly 7.1% appearing a single time and roughly 6% taken by the ten largest. The sample in question was PBMCs, obtained before TCRalphabeta/CD19-depleted stem cell transplant. These receptors all stem from a boy between 2 and 10 years old with acute lymphoblastic leukemia, due to receive a stem cell transplant.

This clonotype was counted many times. The chain is built from TRBV21-1 and TRBJ2-7; the D segment call TRBD2 is taken from the table without a DNA check. TRBV21-1 is listed as a pseudogene. The CDR3 length is 17 residues. The CDR3 DNA reads as TGTGCCAGCAGCAAAAATTTCCTAGCGGGAGAACTTTACGAGCAGTACTTC. Residues: CASSKNFLAGELYEQYF.

This clonotype was detected ten times or more. The chain uses TRBV29-1 and TRBJ2-2; tentatively, D is TRBD1 (6 bases). The V gene lost 1 base and the J gene lost 3 bases, with 9 bases spanning the gap. The CDR3 runs to 14 residues. CDR1 is SQVTM and CDR2 is ANQGSEA in the germline V gene. DNA of the CDR3: TGCAGCGTTGAAGGACAGGTGGACACCGGGGAGCTGTTTTTT. As protein: CSVEGQVDTGELFF.

This clonotype was seen repeatedly, ten times or more. The genes are TRBV29-1 and TRBJ2-5; possibly TRBD2 for D (5 bases). Per germline, CDR1 SQVTM and CDR2 ANQGSEA. The CDR3 contains 14 residues. Trimming cost V 3 bases and J 3 bases, with 14 bases left between them. The CDR3 nucleotides read TGCAGCGTTGAGTCGTCTAGCCGAGAAGAGACCCAGTACTTC. Residues: CSVESSSREETQYF. Using reference TRBV29-1 and TRBJ2-5 for the parts outside the CDR3, the full variable domain is SAVISQKPSRDICQRGTSLTIQCQVDSQVTMMFWYRQQPGQSLTLIATANQGSEATYESGFVIDKFPISRPNLTFSTLTVSNMSPEDSSIYLCSVESSSREETQYFGPGTRLLVL.

This clonotype appeared many times. This chain links TRBV5-1 with TRBJ2-7; 7 bases line up with TRBD1. V was pared by 4 bases and J by 1 base, with 8 bases of the junction left unmatched. The V gene's germline CDR1 is SGHRS and CDR2 YFSETQ. The CDR3 is 15 residues long. The CDR3 region is CASSQWTGPSYEQYF. CDR3 coding DNA: TGCGCCAGCAGCCAATGGACAGGCCCATCCTACGAGCAGTACTTC.

This clonotype was seen repeatedly, ten times or more. The chain uses TRBV6-2 or TRBV6-3 and TRBJ2-3, with D hard to call. CDR3 length: 13 amino acids. V was clipped by 11 bases and J by 2 bases, with 14 bases between them. From germline, CDR1 is MNHEY and CDR2 SVGEGT. The DNA for the CDR3 is TGTGCCCTCTCGATCGGCCCCACAGATACGCAGTATTTT. Protein product: CALSIGPTDTQYF.

This clonotype appeared many times. The V gene is TRBV6-5, the J gene TRBJ1-1; D call uncertain. This CDR3 is built from 13 residues. With 3 bases removed from V and 0 bases from J, the gap between germline ends came to 5 bases. Per germline, CDR1 MNHEY and CDR2 SVGAGI. CDR3 nucleotides: TGTGCCAGCAGTTATCAGGTGAACACTGAAGCTTTCTTT. Translation gives CASSYQVNTEAFF.

This clonotype was counted at least ten times. The chain links TRBV20-1 to TRBJ1-1; 12 bases map to TRBD1. Germline lookup yields CDR1 DFQATT and CDR2 SNEGSKA (reference sequence). The CDR3 has 21 residues. Trimming at V came to 5 bases and at J to 4 bases, leaving 26 bases not matched to a gene. CDR3 region: CSASEIPGTGGSTVGSTEAFF. CDR3 DNA sequence: TGCAGTGCTTCCGAAATACCTGGGACAGGGGGCAGCACTGTAGGCAGCACTGAAGCTTTCTTT.

The chain recombines TRBV7-2 with TRBJ1-5; D remains ambiguous. This CDR3 is built from 14 residues. V lost 5 bases, J lost 2 bases, and 10 bases lay in between. Germline lookup yields CDR1 SGHTA and CDR2 FQGNSA. CDR3 nucleotide sequence: TGTGCCAGCAGCCCCCCACCCGGCAATCAGCCCCAGCATTTT. The encoded protein is CASSPPPGNQPQHF.

The table lists this clonotype with a few counts. This chain uses TRBV6-2 or TRBV6-3 with TRBJ2-5, with 10 bases matching TRBD1. The CDR3 is made up of 15 amino acids. J was trimmed by 5 bases and V by 6 bases; bases with no gene match: 9. CDR1 is MNHEY and CDR2 is SVGEGT in the germline V gene. CDR3: CASRSRDRGSETQYF. The DNA for the CDR3 is TGTGCCAGCAGGAGCCGGGACAGGGGATCGGAGACCCAGTACTTC.

This clonotype was counted many times. This CDR3 is CASSVVGGVSTDTQYF. For the CDR3, the DNA is TGTGCCAGCAGCGTAGTAGGGGGCGTGAGCACAGATACGCAGTATTTT. The rearrangement links TRBV9 to TRBJ2-3, with TRBD1 matching over 7 bases. Trimming cost V 0 bases and J 0 bases; bases outside gene matches: 4. The CDR3 consists of 16 residues. Germline CDR1 and CDR2: SGDLS and YYNGEE. Variable domain in full (rest from reference TRBV9 and TRBJ2-3): DSGVTQTPKHLITATGQRVTLRCSPRSGDLSVYWYQQSLDQGLQFLIQYYNGEERAKGNILERFSAQQFPDLHSELNLSSLELGDSALYFCASSVVGGVSTDTQYFGPGTRLTVL.

At least ten counts were recorded for this clonotype. The rearrangement joins TRBV24-1 to TRBJ1-5; possibly TRBD1 for D (5 bases). CDR1 and CDR2 (germline): KGHDR, SFDVKD. Trimming took off 5 bases at V and 7 bases at J, with 11 bases between the two ends. The length of the CDR3 is 13 residues. The CDR3 here is CATSVGTGQPQHF. The DNA of the CDR3 is TGTGCCACCAGTGTAGGGACGGGGCAGCCCCAGCATTTT.

The count of this clonotype is one. A much larger clone differs from this one at a single base, so this may be a read error. Since the CDR3 does not end with the conserved phenylalanine or tryptophan, this likely comes from a read error. The J gene is TRBJ1-4, the V gene TRBV7-2; 7 bases align to TRBD1. Trimming at V came to 4 bases and at J to 7 bases, leaving 9 bases not matched to a gene. Germline assignment: CDR1 SGHTA and CDR2 FQGNSA. The CDR3 is made up of 15 amino acids. The CDR3 DNA reads as TGTGCCAGCAGCTCCCAGACAGGGCGTCCTGAAAAACTGTTTGTT. This translates into CASSSQTGRPEKLFV.

As DNA, the CDR3 is TGTGCCATTTCCCCAAACACACCCGGGGACGAGCAGTACTTC. It codes for CAISPNTPGDEQYF. The V call is TRBV10-3, the J call TRBJ2-7; possible D gene TRBD2, 5 bases. From germline, CDR1 is ENHRY and CDR2 SYGVKD. CDR3 length equals 14 residues. V lost 9 bases and J 5 bases, leaving 20 bases between the germline ends.

Notes on this clonotype: The germline gene is not matched at one end of the junction; a read error may be the cause. The rearrangement links TRBV12-3 or TRBV12-4 to TRBJ1-5, with D hard to call. This CDR3 is 15 amino acids long. The CDR3 nucleotides read TGTGCCAGCACTTTAGTAGGGAGCCGCAATCAGCCCCAGCATTTT. It encodes CASTLVGSRNQPQHF.

This clonotype was recorded at least ten times. The rearrangement uses TRBV27 and TRBJ2-3; D is possibly TRBD1 or TRBD2 (6 bases each). There are 16 residues in the CDR3. The V gene lost 8 bases and the J gene lost 1 base, with 19 bases spanning the gap. The germline CDR1 and CDR2 sequences are MNHEY and SMNVEV (reference sequence). The CDR3 protein is CASGPPGADRTDTQYF. The CDR3 DNA follows: TGTGCCAGCGGCCCCCCGGGGGCCGACCGCACAGATACGCAGTATTTT.

This clonotype was found many times. A junction end diverges from the germline sequence, so it may reflect a read error. This chain connects TRBV7-9 to TRBJ2-7; 9 nucleotides agree with TRBD2. This CDR3 contains 15 residues. Germline V lookup: CDR1 SEHNR, CDR2 FQNEAQ (reference sequence). The CDR3 region has the DNA TGTGCCAGCAGCTTAGGGGGGACTAGCTCCCACGAGCAGTACTTC. It codes for CASSLGGTSSHEQYF.